A single sample is the source of the 20 T cell receptor beta chains below, sequenced in a study of blood T cell dynamics during melanoma immunotherapy. Time point of the sample: pre-treatment baseline. Only in-frame clones appear in the TCRdb table, and some are missing; sequencing was by immunoSEQ multiplex PCR. The profile shows 15,000 to 20,000 clones, roughly 92% of them singletons. The specimen was blood, collected from a patient treated with checkpoint blockade. The receptors come from a human donor with melanoma.

V usage is TRBV6-5 and J usage is TRBJ2-5; D assignment may be TRBD1 or TRBD2 (5 bases each). CDR1 and CDR2 (germline): MNHEY, SVGAGI. The CDR3 contains 13 residues. V was trimmed by 0 bases and J by 7 bases, leaving 9 bases between them. The CDR3 sequence is CASSYSREWTQYF. CDR3 sequence (DNA): TGTGCCAGCAGTTACTCCAGGGAGTGGACCCAGTACTTC.

V gene TRBV30 combines with J gene TRBJ2-1; D gene uncertain. Germline-derived CDR1 and CDR2 are GTSNPN and SVGIG (reference sequence). The germline V and J ends were trimmed by 0 bases and 2 bases, with 8 bases remaining between them. This CDR3 is 14 amino acids long. CDR3 nucleotides: TGTGCCTGGAGTGTAGGCCAGGCCTACAATGAGCAGTTCTTC. This gives the protein CAWSVGQAYNEQFF.

This chain uses TRBV20-1 with TRBJ1-2; D possibly corresponds to TRBD1 (6 bases). V lost 6 bases, J lost 6 bases, and 8 bases lay in between. CDR3 length: 10 amino acids. Per the germline V gene, CDR1 is DFQATT and CDR2 is SNEGSKA (reference sequence). CDR3 nucleotides: TGCAGTGCCTACAGGGATGGCTACACCTTC. Its protein is CSAYRDGYTF.

V usage is TRBV19 and J usage is TRBJ2-1, with D possibly TRBD2 on 6 matching bases. Germline loops: CDR1 LNHDA, CDR2 SQIVND (reference sequence). V lost 3 bases and J 3 bases, leaving 15 bases between the germline ends. The CDR3 contains 16 residues. The CDR3 region has the DNA TGTGCCAGTAGTATTGGGGCGAGGGACTTCTACAATGAGCAGTTCTTC. As protein: CASSIGARDFYNEQFF.

The rearrangement joins TRBV7-9 to TRBJ1-2, with 7 bases that match TRBD1. The CDR3 contains 14 residues. Looked up from germline, CDR1 is SEHNR and CDR2 is FQNEAQ (reference sequence). Germline trimming cut 6 bases from V and 6 bases from J; bases unmatched to any gene: 10. The CDR3 DNA sequence: TGTGCCAGCAGTCCCAAGGGAGGGGGCGATGGCTACACCTTC. Its protein product is CASSPKGGGDGYTF. Combining the CDR3 with reference TRBV7-9 and TRBJ1-2 gives the whole variable domain DTGVSQNPRHKITKRGQNVTFRCDPISEHNRLYWYRQTLGQGPEFLTYFQNEAQLEKSRLLSDRFSAERPKGSFSTLEIQRTEQGDSAMYLCASSPKGGGDGYTFGSGTRLTVV.

The V gene is TRBV2, the J gene TRBJ2-2, with 10 bases that match TRBD2. From germline, CDR1 is SNHLY and CDR2 FYNNEI. CDR3 length: 17 amino acids. V shed 5 bases and J 1 base; nucleotides not matched to a gene: 7. The DNA for the CDR3 is TGTGCCAGCAGTCCGAGACTAGCGGGCGGGAACACCGGGGAGCTGTTTTTT. Protein sequence: CASSPRLAGGNTGELFF.

This clone was observed a few times. The V and J genes are TRBV2 and TRBJ1-2; a weak D match, TRBD1 (6 bases). The CDR3 has 17 amino acids. Germline CDR1 reads SNHLY; CDR2 reads FYNNEI. Trimming pared 2 bases from V and 0 bases from J, leaving 16 bases between. The DNA for the CDR3 is TGTGCCAGCAGTGAATTTAGGGGGACGGTAGCTAACTATGGCTACACCTTC. This encodes CASSEFRGTVANYGYTF.

V gene TRBV28 combines with J gene TRBJ2-1; 14 nucleotides line up with TRBD2. Trimming at V came to 4 bases and at J to 6 bases, leaving 8 bases not matched to a gene. The CDR3 is made up of 17 amino acids. The germline V gene has CDR1 MDHEN and CDR2 SYDVKM. The CDR3 DNA sequence: TGTGCCAGCAGTTCTTACTTGACTAGCGGGGGGGCCAATGAGCAGTTCTTC. It is translated as CASSSYLTSGGANEQFF.

The chain combines TRBV6-5 with TRBJ2-7; D not certain. V lost 5 bases and J lost 7, with 15 bases in between. The germline CDR1 and CDR2 sequences are MNHEY and SVGAGI. The CDR3 length is 13 residues. Here the CDR3 DNA reads TGTGCCAGCAGTCCTCGACTGGACGCGGAGCAGTACTTC. This translates into CASSPRLDAEQYF.

The chain employs TRBV27 and TRBJ2-5; D perhaps matches TRBD1 (6 bases). Between the trimmed V and J ends, which lost 9 bases and 2 bases, there was a span of 13 bases. The germline CDR1 and CDR2 sequences are MNHEY and SMNVEV (reference sequence). The CDR3 spans 13 residues. The CDR3 bases are TGTGCCAGTCAAAGGACAGTACAAGAGACCCAGTACTTC. Its protein is CASQRTVQETQYF.

This sequence joins TRBV9 and TRBJ2-6; D gene unclear. The CDR3 spans 14 residues. Trimming shortened V by 3 bases and J by 4 bases, and 8 bases separated the two germline ends. Germline V lookup: CDR1 SGDLS, CDR2 YYNGEE. CDR3 nucleotide sequence: TGTGCCAGCAGCGCGGCGTGGGGGGCCAACGTCCTGACTTTC. Protein product: CASSAAWGANVLTF.

Only one count was recorded for this clone. This chain links TRBV5-1 with TRBJ2-5; weak D call: TRBD1 (6 bases). Germline loops: CDR1 SGHRS, CDR2 YFSETQ. CDR3 length: 14 amino acids. The V gene lost 4 bases and the J gene lost 4 bases, with 14 bases spanning the gap. The CDR3 DNA is TGCGCCAGCAGCGTTACAGGGAACGGAGAGACCCAGTACTTC. It is translated as CASSVTGNGETQYF.

The chain uses TRBV5-4 and TRBJ1-3, with 9 nucleotides matching TRBD1. The CDR3 length is 19 residues. The junction had 14 bases not matched to a gene; V was cut back by 4 bases and J by 0 bases. Germline V gene sequence: CDR1 SGHNT, CDR2 YYREEE (reference sequence). CDR3 DNA: TGTGCCAGCAGCACGGGTGGGACAGGGTCTTTCAGCTCTGGAAACACCATATATTTT. Translating it yields CASSTGGTGSFSSGNTIYF.

CDR3 sequence reads: CACGDAVYGYTF. The CDR3 DNA is TGTGCCTGTGGGGACGCCGTCTATGGCTACACCTTC. J is TRBJ1-2 and V is TRBV30; tentatively, D is TRBD1 (5 bases). CDR3 size: 12 residues. With 6 bases removed from V and 4 bases from J, the gap between germline ends came to 12 bases. Germline CDR1 is GTSNPN and CDR2 is SVGIG (reference sequence).

The chain combines TRBV18 with TRBJ2-7; TRBD2 aligns across 7 bases. The CDR3 extends over 13 amino acids. Germline V lookup: CDR1 KGHSH, CDR2 LQKENI. Trimming at V came to 3 bases and at J to 7 bases, leaving 6 bases not matched to a gene. The chain's CDR3 is CASSPGGGKEQYF. In DNA form, the CDR3 reads TGTGCCAGCTCACCTGGGGGAGGGAAAGAGCAGTACTTC.

V gene TRBV27 combines with J gene TRBJ1-3; no firm D call. CDR3 length equals 16 residues. V lost 6 bases, J lost 0 bases, and 15 bases lay in between. Germline V gives CDR1 MNHEY, CDR2 SMNVEV (reference sequence). The CDR3 DNA reads as TGTGCCAGCAGCCCCAGGTCCCCATACTCTGGAAACACCATATATTTT. It encodes CASSPRSPYSGNTIYF.

The chain uses TRBV10-3 and TRBJ2-1; 7 bases agree with TRBD2. With V trimmed by 8 bases and J by 6 bases, 4 bases remained unmatched. This CDR3 region has 12 residues. Germline CDR1 and CDR2: ENHRY and SYGVKD. CDR3 DNA: TGTGCCATCGAAGGCGGGGGCAATGAGCAGTTCTTC. The encoded protein is CAIEGGGNEQFF.

V usage is TRBV5-4 and J usage is TRBJ2-7; D gene ambiguous. The CDR3 spans 14 residues. Per germline, CDR1 SGHNT and CDR2 YYREEE (reference sequence). Trimming left V 0 bases short and J 3 bases short, with 10 bases between. CDR3 nucleotide sequence: TGTGCCAGCAGCTTGGAGCTAGGAGTCTACGAGCAGTACTTC. Its translation is CASSLELGVYEQYF.

This chain connects TRBV19 to TRBJ2-5; 7 bases agree with TRBD1. Near its end, the DNA agrees better with TRBJ2-7, so the J call may be wrong. The germline V gene has CDR1 LNHDA and CDR2 SQIVND (reference sequence). The CDR3 contains 14 residues. CDR3 nucleotide sequence: TGTGCCAGTAGTAAAACGACAGGGTTATACGAGCAGTACTTC. It specifies CASSKTTGLYEQYF.

The J gene is TRBJ2-7, the V gene TRBV18; D unresolved. The germline V gene has CDR1 KGHSH and CDR2 LQKENI. The CDR3 is 14 amino acids. The ends were cut back, 4 bases at V and 2 bases at J, with 12 bases in the middle. The CDR3 nucleotides read TGTGCCAGCTCACTTGGGGAATCTCCCTACGAGCAGTACTTC. It yields the protein CASSLGESPYEQYF.